This TCR beta chain was recovered during a study of graft-versus-host responses after intestinal transplantation. In the study overall: All recipients got anti-thymocyte globulin induction, then tacrolimus and steroids for roughly three years.

Germline V lookup: CDR1 LNHDA, CDR2 SQIVND (reference sequence). The CDR3 extends over 13 amino acids. The V end lost 0 bases, the J end lost 1 base, and 3 bases lay between the germline ends. Note on this clone: Its antigen is as yet unknown.

Data came from immunoSEQ multiplex PCR; TCRdb stores just in-frame clones and leaves some out. The sample has some 45,000 clones, about 91% seen once. Study observations and caveats: Elevated graft-versus-host to host-versus-graft clonal ratios in allografts were recorded for patients with graft-donor T cell macrochimerism.

This chain joins TRBV19 and TRBJ2-5, with unresolved D. The sequences come from PBMCs, collected 524 days after transplant. This TCR derives from a human patient who received an intestinal transplant, so some T cells may come from the graft donor. CDR3: CASSIDTQETQYF. The CDR3 bases are TGTGCCAGTAGTATAGACACCCAAGAGACCCAGTACTTC.